These 19 T cell receptor beta chains were sequenced from one sample in a study of T cells after posttransplantation cyclophosphamide. Profiling relied on immunoSEQ multiplex PCR, and the TCRdb table lists in-frame clones only, not all of them. Of 5,000 or so clones in the sample, approximately 60% are singletons; the top ten hold roughly 18%. Sequenced: memory CD8+ T cells sorted from blood. The source is a woman aged 55 to 70 in good health, CMV-negative, and a related stem cell transplant donor.

The gene calls are TRBV6-6 and TRBJ2-3; no definite D call. The CDR3 runs to 16 residues. The germline V gene encodes CDR1 MNHNY and CDR2 SVGAGI (reference sequence). Between the trimmed V and J ends, which lost 4 bases and 6 bases, there was a span of 20 bases. In DNA form, the CDR3 reads TGTGCCAGCAGTTTTTCTTTCGACTTGGCACCGGATACGCAGTATTTT. This translates into CASSFSFDLAPDTQYF.

This clone was counted a few times. The gene calls are TRBV29-1 and TRBJ1-1; TRBD1 aligns across 8 bases. CDR3 length: 11 amino acids. V was clipped by 3 bases and J by 8 bases; unmatched bases: 2. In germline, CDR1 is SQVTM, CDR2 ANQGSEA. The CDR3 here is CSVERQGEAFF. DNA for the CDR3: TGCAGCGTTGAGCGACAGGGGGAAGCTTTCTTT.

The chain couples TRBV9 to TRBJ1-2; 9 bases are a match to TRBD1. The V segment lost 2 bases and the J segment 2 bases; nucleotides outside the gene matches: 4. CDR3 length equals 15 residues. Germline values: CDR1 SGDLS, CDR2 YYNGEE. CDR3 residues: CASSVSGQGNYGYTF. CDR3 sequence (DNA): TGTGCCAGCAGCGTCTCTGGACAGGGGAACTATGGCTACACCTTC.

The rearrangement links TRBV4-1 to TRBJ1-1; 7 bases are a match to TRBD1. The CDR3 runs to 15 residues. CDR1 and CDR2 from the germline V gene are MGHRA and YSYEKL. V shed 1 base, J shed 3 bases, and the junction held 5 bases outside the gene matches. CDR3 sequence reads: CASSQVTQGDTEAFF. As DNA, the CDR3 is TGCGCCAGCAGCCAAGTAACCCAGGGGGACACTGAAGCTTTCTTT.

This chain connects TRBV19 to TRBJ1-1; D might be TRBD1 (5 bases). The germline V gene has CDR1 LNHDA and CDR2 SQIVND (reference sequence). The CDR3 extends over 13 amino acids. V was pared by 7 bases and J by 0 bases, with 9 bases between. CDR3 nucleotide sequence: TGTGCCAGTAAACAGGATGTGAACACTGAAGCTTTCTTT. Translation: CASKQDVNTEAFF.

V and J are TRBV19 and TRBJ2-5; TRBD2 might be the D (5 bases). From germline, CDR1 is LNHDA and CDR2 SQIVND (reference sequence). This CDR3 comprises 13 residues. Trimming shortened V by 3 bases and J by 4 bases, and 9 bases separated the two germline ends. CDR3 coding DNA: TGTGCCAGTAGTATCGGGCTAGCAGAGACCCAGTACTTC. This gives the protein CASSIGLAETQYF.

Worth noting for this clone: No DNA is shown, since the ends of the CDR3 on it are uncertain; the CDR3 is the one TCRdb lists. The chain recombines TRBV18 with TRBJ1-1; the table names TRBD1, a call not compared with the DNA. Germline CDR1 KGHSH, CDR2 LQKENI. The CDR3 numbers 15 amino acids, ends counted. The CDR3 reads CASSPWDSSSGRAFF.

This clone rates as medium-sized (0.01 to 0.1%). This chain uses TRBV7-9 with TRBJ2-7; D remains unclear. This CDR3 has 13 residues. CDR1 and CDR2 from the germline V gene are SEHNR and FQNEAQ (reference sequence). Deletions cut 5 bases from V and 6 bases from J, with 14 bases between. The CDR3 bases are TGTGCCAGCAGCGACATAGTCCTGGGCGAGCAGTACTTC. Amino acid sequence: CASSDIVLGEQYF. Looking up the rest from reference TRBV7-9 and TRBJ2-7 gives the full variable domain: DTGVSQNPRHKITKRGQNVTFRCDPISEHNRLYWYRQTLGQGPEFLTYFQNEAQLEKSRLLSDRFSAERPKGSFSTLEIQRTEQGDSAMYLCASSDIVLGEQYFGPGTRLTVT.

The chain joins TRBV9 to TRBJ2-7; TRBD1 aligns across 9 bases. Germline CDR1 SGDLS, CDR2 YYNGEE. CDR3 length: 14 residues. V was pared by 4 bases and J by 4 bases, with 6 bases of the junction left unmatched. The CDR3 nucleotides read TGTGCCAGCAGCCCGGGACAGGGAGCATACGAGCAGTACTTC. Amino acids: CASSPGQGAYEQYF.

The sample holds a few counts of this clone. The V call is TRBV19, the J call TRBJ2-2, with TRBD2 as a possible D gene (7 bases). V lost 7 bases, J lost 3 bases, and 21 bases lay in between. Germline CDR1 LNHDA, CDR2 SQIVND (reference sequence). The CDR3 runs 17 residues. CDR3 sequence (DNA): TGTGCCAGTATCCCTTACGGGGGGCGGCTCGACACCGGGGAGCTGTTTTTT. Encoded protein: CASIPYGGRLDTGELFF.

The chain recombines TRBV27 with TRBJ2-7; 7 bases match TRBD1. Germline CDR1 reads MNHEY; CDR2 reads SMNVEV (reference sequence). V shed 2 bases and J 0 bases; nucleotides not matched to a gene: 4. This CDR3 has 15 residues. CDR3 sequence reads: CASSLIQGYSYEQYF. DNA of the CDR3: TGTGCCAGCAGTTTAATACAGGGGTACTCCTACGAGCAGTACTTC.

This chain links TRBV29-1 with TRBJ2-7; 7 bases align to TRBD1. After removal of 7 bases from V and 2 bases from J, the junction contained 5 bases not matched to a gene. Germline lookup yields CDR1 SQVTM and CDR2 ANQGSEA. The CDR3 totals 12 residues. The CDR3 sequence: CSAGDSAYEQYF. CDR3 coding DNA: TGCAGCGCAGGGGACAGCGCCTACGAGCAGTACTTC.

In its sample, this clone was seen a few times. V usage is TRBV10-1 and J usage is TRBJ2-1; D might be TRBD2 (6 bases). V lost 5 bases and J 10 bases, leaving 15 bases between the germline ends. The CDR3 consists of 13 residues. The germline CDR1 and CDR2 sequences are WNHNN and SYGVQD (reference sequence). The CDR3: CASSRDWPPEQFF. As DNA, the CDR3 is TGCGCCAGCAGTAGGGACTGGCCACCGGAGCAGTTCTTC.

In regard to this clone: A read error may account for a junction end that differs from germline. The gene calls are TRBV4-1 and TRBJ2-5, with TRBD2 matching over 9 bases. The CDR3 runs to 22 residues. The germline CDR1 and CDR2 sequences are MGHRA and YSYEKL. CDR3 loop: CASSPQGNVRAATAGGQETQHF. The CDR3 coding sequence is TGCGCCAGCAGCCCCCAGGGGAATGTAAGGGCTGCAACGGCGGGGGGGCAAGAGACCCAGCACTTC.

The gene calls are TRBV27 and TRBJ2-7, with D possibly matching TRBD2 (6 bases). Per germline, CDR1 MNHEY and CDR2 SMNVEV (reference sequence). This CDR3 region has 14 residues. The V end was cut by 3 bases, the J end by 2 bases, with 11 bases between. Here the CDR3 DNA reads TGTGCCAGCAGTTTGGGGGGAGCCACCTACGAGCAGTACTTC. As protein: CASSLGGATYEQYF.

This clone was counted between two and nine times. V gene TRBV7-9 combines with J gene TRBJ1-1; D remains unclear. V was clipped by 3 bases and J by 1 base, with 3 bases between them. The CDR3 runs to 12 residues. The V gene's germline CDR1 is SEHNR and CDR2 FQNEAQ (reference sequence). This CDR3 is CASSFQNTEAFF. CDR3 DNA: TGTGCCAGCAGCTTTCAGAACACTGAAGCTTTCTTT.

The V gene is TRBV5-6, the J gene TRBJ2-2; D remains ambiguous. This CDR3 region has 14 residues. Looked up from germline, CDR1 is SGHDT and CDR2 is YYEEEE. V lost 0 bases to trimming and J lost 0 bases, with 3 bases between them. The CDR3 DNA reads TGTGCCAGCAGCTTGGCCTCGAACACCGGGGAGCTGTTTTTT. Its protein product is CASSLASNTGELFF.

The chain's CDR3 is CASSVRDRRDEQYF. CDR3 bases: TGTGCCAGCAGCGTACGGGACAGACGGGACGAGCAGTACTTC. The V and J genes are TRBV5-4 and TRBJ2-7; 7 bases map to TRBD1. Trimming removed 4 bases from V and 5 bases from J; junction bases left unmatched: 9. The germline V gene encodes CDR1 SGHNT and CDR2 YYREEE (reference sequence). The CDR3 spans 14 residues.

This clone was detected only once. The chain carries TRBV27 and TRBJ2-2; possible D gene TRBD1, 6 bases. Per germline, CDR1 MNHEY and CDR2 SMNVEV (reference sequence). The CDR3 totals 15 residues. The V end was cut by 4 bases, the J end by 5 bases, with 14 bases between. This CDR3 reads CASSWAGDITGELFF. The CDR3 coding sequence is TGTGCCAGCAGTTGGGCAGGGGATATTACCGGGGAGCTGTTTTTT.